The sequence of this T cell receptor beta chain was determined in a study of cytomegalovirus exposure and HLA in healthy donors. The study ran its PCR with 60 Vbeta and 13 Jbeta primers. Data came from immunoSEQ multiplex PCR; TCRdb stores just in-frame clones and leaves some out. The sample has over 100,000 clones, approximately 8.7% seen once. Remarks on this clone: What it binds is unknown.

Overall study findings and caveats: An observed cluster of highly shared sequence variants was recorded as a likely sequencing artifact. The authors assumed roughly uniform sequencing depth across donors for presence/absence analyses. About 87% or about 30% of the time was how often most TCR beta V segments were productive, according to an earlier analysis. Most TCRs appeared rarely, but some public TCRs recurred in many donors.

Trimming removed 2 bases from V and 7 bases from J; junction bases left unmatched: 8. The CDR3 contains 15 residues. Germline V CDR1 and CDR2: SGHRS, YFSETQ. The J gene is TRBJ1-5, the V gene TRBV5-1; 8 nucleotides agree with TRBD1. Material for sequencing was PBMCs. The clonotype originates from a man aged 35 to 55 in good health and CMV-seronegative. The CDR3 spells CASSLNTGGEQPQHF. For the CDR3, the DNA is TGCGCCAGCAGCTTAAACACAGGGGGAGAACAGCCCCAGCATTTT.